The 23 T cell receptor beta chains given below trace back to one sample, sequenced in a study of T cells after posttransplantation cyclophosphamide. Method: immunoSEQ multiplex PCR; TCRdb's copy keeps in-frame clones and lacks some. The counts give approximately 6,000 clones, none of them seen only once; approximately 25% is held by the top ten. A marrow graft followed busulfan-fludarabine conditioning, with cyclophosphamide on days +3 and +4. The sequencing here drew on PBMCs, taken after allogeneic stem cell transplant with posttransplant cyclophosphamide. The receptors here all came from a male patient between 55 and 70 years old who received an allogeneic stem cell transplant from a related donor, was CMV-positive, and had no GVHD. A subset of T cells may come from the graft donor.

This clone was seen ten or more times. The CDR3 spells CASRQGRYYEQYF. As DNA, the CDR3 is TGTGCCAGCAGGCAGGGGCGGTACTACGAGCAGTACTTC. The chain has TRBV11-3 and TRBJ2-7; D is possibly TRBD1 (6 bases). V gave up 6 bases and J gave up 3 bases, with 12 bases separating them. The germline V gene encodes CDR1 SGHNT and CDR2 YENEEA. CDR3 size: 13 residues.

This clone was seen repeatedly, ten times or more. This chain joins TRBV18 and TRBJ1-4, with TRBD1 matching over 7 bases. Germline CDR1 KGHSH, CDR2 LQKENI. The junction had 9 bases not matched to a gene; V was cut back by 4 bases and J by 7 bases. CDR3 length: 15 residues. This CDR3 is CASSRGTDSGEKLFF. The CDR3, as DNA: TGTGCCAGCTCACGGGGGACAGATAGTGGTGAAAAACTGTTTTTT.

This rearrangement joins TRBV28 to TRBJ2-2, with TRBD1 identical over 9 bases. V lost 8 bases to trimming and J lost 5 bases; unmatched junction nucleotides: 9. The CDR3 spans 15 residues. Looked up from germline, CDR1 is MDHEN and CDR2 is SYDVKM. CDR3: CASRGQGKRTGELFF. As DNA, the CDR3 is TGTGCCAGCCGCGGACAGGGGAAACGAACCGGGGAGCTGTTTTTT.

This clone has only a few counts. The chain combines TRBV5-6 with TRBJ2-7; D possibly corresponds to TRBD1 (6 bases). Germline V CDR1 and CDR2: SGHDT, YYEEEE. CDR3 size: 13 residues. Trimming stripped 5 bases from V and 4 bases from J, with 13 bases between. As DNA, the CDR3 is TGTGCCAGCAGTATGCAGGGGAAGTACGAGCAGTACTTC. Amino acids: CASSMQGKYEQYF.

The CDR3 loop is CASSLVGVSTEAFF. CDR3 bases: TGTGCCAGCAGCCTGGTGGGCGTCAGCACTGAAGCTTTCTTT. The chain uses TRBV28 and TRBJ1-1; no reliable D call. The germline gives CDR1 MDHEN, CDR2 SYDVKM. Trimming cost V 6 bases and J 4 bases, with 15 bases left between them. This CDR3 region has 14 residues.

This chain links TRBV28 with TRBJ1-6, with no clear D. The germline V and J ends were trimmed by 5 bases and 13 bases, with 15 bases remaining between them. Germline V CDR1 and CDR2: MDHEN, SYDVKM. There are 13 residues in the CDR3. CDR3 sequence: CASSLDGVEPLHF. The DNA of the CDR3 is TGTGCCAGCAGTCTGGACGGGGTCGAGCCCCTCCACTTT.

This clone was counted a few times. The chain uses TRBV28 and TRBJ2-2, with 8 bases matching TRBD1. The CDR3 contains 15 residues. Germline-derived CDR1 and CDR2 are MDHEN and SYDVKM. The V segment lost 6 bases and the J segment 3 bases; nucleotides outside the gene matches: 6. DNA for the CDR3: TGTGCCAGCAGCCCTGGGACAGGCCACACCGGGGAGCTGTTTTTT. Its translation: CASSPGTGHTGELFF.

This clone was found a few times. The chain recombines TRBV18 with TRBJ1-2; 8 bases agree with TRBD1. Germline loops: CDR1 KGHSH, CDR2 LQKENI. This CDR3 is 13 amino acids long. The ends lost 3 bases at V and 5 bases at J; junction bases unmatched: 2. CDR3 DNA sequence: TGTGCCAGCTCACCGACAGGGGAATATGGCTACACCTTC. It encodes CASSPTGEYGYTF.

This clone was found many times. This sequence joins TRBV7-8 and TRBJ1-4; D perhaps matches TRBD1 (5 bases). Germline assignment: CDR1 SGHVS and CDR2 FQNEAQ. Between the trimmed V and J ends, which lost 5 bases and 8 bases, there was a span of 24 bases. This CDR3 contains 17 residues. The DNA for the CDR3 is TGTGCCAGCAGCGCTACTCTAGGGGTTGGGCTTTTGGAAAAACTGTTTTTT. Its translation: CASSATLGVGLLEKLFF.

This clone was detected many times. This chain joins TRBV6-1 and TRBJ2-7; 10 nucleotides align to TRBD1. The V gene's germline CDR1 is MNHNS and CDR2 SASEGT. After removal of 5 bases from V and 7 bases from J, the junction contained 11 bases not matched to a gene. The CDR3 covers 15 residues. The CDR3 DNA sequence: TGTGCCAGCAGTACCCCGGGACAGGGGACTAGGGAGCAGTACTTC. Protein: CASSTPGQGTREQYF.

This clone was seen repeatedly, ten times or more. This rearrangement joins TRBV10-2 to TRBJ1-5, with 12 bases that match TRBD1. The CDR3 consists of 15 residues. Trimming at V came to 6 bases and at J to 6 bases, leaving 6 bases not matched to a gene. Germline lookup yields CDR1 WSHSY and CDR2 SAAADI. CDR3 nucleotides: TGCGCCAGCAGAACCGGGACAGGGGGCCTTCAGCCCCAGCATTTT. Translated, it gives CASRTGTGGLQPQHF.

The chain uses TRBV6-1 and TRBJ1-2; no clear D gene. V was cut by 0 bases and J by 6 bases, with 11 bases left in between. The CDR3 consists of 14 residues. The germline gives CDR1 MNHNS, CDR2 SASEGT. CDR3 DNA sequence: TGTGCCAGCAGTGAAGCTCGGGAATCCGATGGCTACACCTTC. This sequence encodes CASSEARESDGYTF.

Many counts were recorded for this clone. The CDR3 reads CASSKGQGEREKLFF. The CDR3 nucleotides read TGTGCCAGTAGTAAGGGACAGGGGGAAAGAGAAAAACTGTTTTTT. The J gene is TRBJ1-4, the V gene TRBV19; 11 bases align to TRBD1. The CDR3 runs to 15 residues. Germline V gene sequence: CDR1 LNHDA, CDR2 SQIVND (reference sequence). V trimming: 4 bases; J trimming: 8 bases; junction bases outside the gene matches: 6.

This clone was observed at least ten times. This chain links TRBV7-8 with TRBJ1-4, with D tentatively TRBD1 (5 bases). The CDR3 sequence is 15 residues long. Looked up from germline, CDR1 is SGHVS and CDR2 is FQNEAQ. V lost 5 bases to trimming and J lost 7 bases, with 17 bases between them. CDR3: CASSPRSGISEKLFF. The CDR3 DNA is TGTGCCAGCAGCCCGAGATCAGGGATAAGTGAAAAACTGTTTTTT.

There are many counts of this clone. The V call is TRBV7-9, the J call TRBJ2-1, with 12 bases lining up with TRBD2. J was trimmed by 7 bases and V by 4 bases; bases with no gene match: 8. Looked up from germline, CDR1 is SEHNR and CDR2 is FQNEAQ (reference sequence). The CDR3 consists of 16 residues. The CDR3 region has the DNA TGTGCCAGCAGCTACACTTTAGGGACTAGCGGGAATGAGCAGTTCTTC. Its translation: CASSYTLGTSGNEQFF.

This clone was observed at least ten times. The genes are TRBV30 and TRBJ2-4; D unclear. Germline V lookup: CDR1 GTSNPN, CDR2 SVGIG (reference sequence). The CDR3 spans 13 residues. Trimming cost V 4 bases and J 0 bases, with 7 bases left between them. Here the CDR3 reads CAWTSEAKNIQYF. In DNA form, the CDR3 reads TGTGCCTGGACCTCAGAAGCCAAAAACATTCAGTACTTC.

The sample holds many counts of this clone. The chain recombines TRBV4-3 with TRBJ2-3; D uncertain. The V gene's germline CDR1 is LGHNA and CDR2 YSLEER. This CDR3 region has 14 residues. The ends were cut back, 0 bases at V and 4 bases at J, with 8 bases in the middle. CDR3 amino acids: CASSQDYLADTQYF. In DNA form, the CDR3 reads TGCGCCAGCAGCCAAGATTATCTAGCAGATACGCAGTATTTT.

This clone appeared a few times. J is TRBJ2-1 and V is TRBV30; D is possibly TRBD2 (7 bases). Trimming stripped 4 bases from V and 7 bases from J, with 14 bases between. This CDR3 spans 13 amino acids. CDR1 is GTSNPN, CDR2 SVGIG, per germline (reference sequence). The CDR3 DNA sequence: TGTGCCTGGAATGGGGGGAGGGGGAATGAGCAGTTCTTC. Translating it yields CAWNGGRGNEQFF.

This clone appeared many times. The chain links TRBV9 to TRBJ1-4; TRBD1 matches 10 bases. J lost 3 bases, V lost 3 bases, and 2 bases had no gene match. The CDR3 is made up of 15 amino acids. CDR1 and CDR2 from the germline V gene are SGDLS and YYNGEE. CDR3 in DNA: TGTGCCAGCAGCGACGGGACAGGGGCTAATGAAAAACTGTTTTTT. Translation: CASSDGTGANEKLFF.

In its sample, this clone was seen many times. This rearrangement joins TRBV6-1 to TRBJ2-2, with D unclear. The CDR3 consists of 16 residues. The germline V and J ends were trimmed by 6 bases and 4 bases, with 18 bases remaining between them. Germline CDR1 reads MNHNS; CDR2 reads SASEGT. The CDR3 here is CASREHLERLTGELFF. Written as DNA, the CDR3 is TGTGCCAGCAGGGAACACCTAGAGAGACTCACCGGGGAGCTGTTTTTT.

This clone was counted at least ten times. V gene TRBV11-3 combines with J gene TRBJ2-3; TRBD1 matches at 7 bases. V was clipped by 7 bases and J by 3 bases; unmatched bases: 10. This CDR3 region has 15 residues. Germline CDR1 and CDR2: SGHNT and YENEEA. The CDR3 DNA reads TGTGCCAGCAACCCAGGGGGAAGTGGAACAGATACGCAGTATTTT. Its translation is CASNPGGSGTDTQYF. The whole variable domain, filled in from reference TRBV11-3 and TRBJ2-3, reads EAGVVQSPRYKIIEKKQPVAFWCNPISGHNTLYWYLQNLGQGPELLIRYENEEAVDDSQLPKDRFSAERLKGVDSTLKIQPAELGDSAVYLCASNPGGSGTDTQYFGPGTRLTVL.

The chain combines TRBV7-6 with TRBJ2-5; D call uncertain. The J call is doubtful: the DNA matches TRBJ2-7 better. CDR1 and CDR2 (germline): SGHVS, FNYEAQ. The CDR3 spans 12 residues. The CDR3 sequence: CASSLSPYEQYF. In DNA form, the CDR3 reads TGTGCCAGCAGCTTATCGCCCTACGAGCAGTACTTC.

This clone was detected only a few times. The chain recombines TRBV28 with TRBJ1-2, with 8 bases lining up with TRBD1. Germline V gene lookup returns CDR1 MDHEN and CDR2 SYDVKM. The ends lost 6 bases at V and 8 bases at J; junction bases unmatched: 14. This CDR3 contains 15 residues. The CDR3 sequence is CASSPYDRGVRGYTF. Here the CDR3 DNA reads TGTGCCAGCAGCCCTTACGACAGGGGAGTTCGAGGCTACACCTTC.